A selection of T cell receptor beta chains follows, all from one sample in a study of glioma-infiltrating T cells. TCRdb re-called the multiplex PCR reads through MiXCR, storing one row per CDR3 protein. The data contain roughly 100,000 distinct CDR3 sequences, around 31% of them singletons. The sequenced sample was glioma tissue, nonneoplastic brain tissue, or PBMCs (not recorded which). All receptors come from a human donor with low-grade glioma or glioblastoma, undergoing nonglioma brain surgery, or in good health (not recorded which). The CDR3 runs from the conserved cysteine through the conserved F or W. D genes are given only for firm matches. Clone size appears in some rows only: once, few, many, or a class for an expanded clone.

D | J | size | V | CDR3 | DNA
. | TRBJ1-3 | many | TRBV28 | CASSPILNSGQYTIYF | TGTGCCAGCAGTCCGATTCTAAATTCTGGACAGTACACCATATATTTT
. | TRBJ1-5 | many | TRBV19 | CASSLVGRTADQPQHF | TGTGCCAGTAGTTTGGTGGGACGGACAGCCGATCAGCCCCAGCATTTT
TRBD1 | TRBJ1-1 | many | TRBV3-1 | CASSQLTGDSITEAFF | TGTGCCAGCAGCCAACTAACGGGGGACAGTATCACTGAAGCTTTCTTT
. | TRBJ2-7 | . | TRBV4-1 | CASSPEVGQNEQYF | TGCGCCAGCAGCCCTGAGGTTGGCCAGAACGAGCAGTACTTC
TRBD1 | TRBJ2-7 | many | TRBV27 | CASSWTGTPYEQYF | TGTGCCAGCAGTTGGACAGGTACCCCCTACGAGCAGTACTTC
TRBD2 | TRBJ2-1 | many | TRBV20-1 | CSASGGGNNEQFF | TGCAGTGCTTCGGGGGGGGGTAACAATGAGCAGTTCTTC
. | TRBJ2-1 | . | TRBV3-1 | CASSQSQSYNEQFF | TGTGCCAGCAGCCAAAGCCAGAGCTACAATGAGCAGTTCTTC
. | TRBJ2-3 | . | TRBV4-2 | CASSLGGYTDTQYF | TGTGCCAGCAGCTTGGGCGGTTACACAGATACGCAGTATTTT
. | TRBJ2-5 | . | TRBV5-1 | CASSSDTRETQYF | TGCGCCAGCAGCTCGGATACGAGGGAGACCCAGTACTTC
. | TRBJ1-1 | . | TRBV7-3 | CASSSIISSEAYF | TGTGCCAGCAGCTCTATTATATCGTCTGAAGCTTACTTT
. | TRBJ1-1 | many | TRBV6-1 | CASSSHQGTLNTEAFF | TGTGCCAGCAGTTCTCATCAGGGGACCCTGAACACTGAAGCTTTCTTT
. | TRBJ2-2 | . | TRBV2 | CASRIRATFTGELFF | TGTGCCAGCAGGATTAGGGCTACCTTCACCGGGGAGCTGTTTTTT
. | TRBJ1-2 | . | TRBV12-3/TRBV12-4 | CASVSRGQDGYTF | TGTGCCAGCGTGTCCCGAGGTCAAGATGGCTACACCTTC
. | TRBJ1-5 | many | TRBV3-1 | CASSSGGGYSNQPQHF | TGTGCCAGCTCGTCCGGAGGAGGCTATAGCAATCAGCCCCAGCATTTT
. | TRBJ1-1 | many | TRBV7-9 | CASSPTVAKYEAFF | TGTGCCAGCAGCCCGACAGTAGCCAAATATGAAGCTTTCTTT